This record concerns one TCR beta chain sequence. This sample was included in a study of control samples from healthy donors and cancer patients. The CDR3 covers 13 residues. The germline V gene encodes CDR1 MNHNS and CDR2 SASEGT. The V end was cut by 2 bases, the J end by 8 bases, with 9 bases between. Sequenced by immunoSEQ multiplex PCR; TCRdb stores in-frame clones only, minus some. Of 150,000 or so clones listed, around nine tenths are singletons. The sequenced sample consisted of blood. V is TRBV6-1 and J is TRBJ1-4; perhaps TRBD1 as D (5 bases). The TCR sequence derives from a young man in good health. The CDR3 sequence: CASSEMGGEKLFF. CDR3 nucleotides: TGTGCCAGCAGTGAAATGGGGGGGGAAAAACTGTTTTTT.